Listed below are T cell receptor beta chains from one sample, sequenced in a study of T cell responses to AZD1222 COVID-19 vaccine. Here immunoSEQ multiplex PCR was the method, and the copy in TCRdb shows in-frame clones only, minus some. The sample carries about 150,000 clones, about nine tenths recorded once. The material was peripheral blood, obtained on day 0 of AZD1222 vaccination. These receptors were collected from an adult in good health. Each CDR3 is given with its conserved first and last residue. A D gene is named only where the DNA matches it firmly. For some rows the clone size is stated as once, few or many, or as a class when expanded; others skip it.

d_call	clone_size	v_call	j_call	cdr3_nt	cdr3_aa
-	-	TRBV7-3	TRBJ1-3	TGTGCCAGCAGCCCGGACTCGGGGGGCACCATATATTTT	CASSPDSGGTIYF
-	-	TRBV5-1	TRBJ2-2	TGCGCCAGCAGCGGCGAACCCCCCGGGGAGCTGTTTTTT	CASSGEPPGELFF
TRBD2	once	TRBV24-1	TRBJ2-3	TGTGCCACCAGTGATTTTTGGGGGGGAGATACGCAGTATTTT	CATSDFWGGDTQYF
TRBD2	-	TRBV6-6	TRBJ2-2	TGTGCCAGCAGTCAAACCCAACCGGGACTAGCGGGGGGTTTGGCGATTTGGGGGGAGCTGTTTTTT	CASSQTQPGLAGGLAIWGELFF
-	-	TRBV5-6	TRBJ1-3	TGTGCCAGCAGCCCAAGGGGTGGCTCTGGAAACACCATATATTTT	CASSPRGGSGNTIYF
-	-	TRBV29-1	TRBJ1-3	TGCAGCGTTGAATTTCTCTCGAGTAACACAGGGAGAGGAAACACCATATATTTT	CSVEFLSSNTGRGNTIYF
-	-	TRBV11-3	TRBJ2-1	TGTGCCAGCAGCTTATTAGCGGATGAGCAGTTCTTC	CASSLLADEQFF
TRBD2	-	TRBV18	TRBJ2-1	TGTGCCAGCTCACCATTCCTAGCGGGAGGAGACAATGAGCAGTTCTTC	CASSPFLAGGDNEQFF
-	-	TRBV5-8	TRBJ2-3	TGTGCCAGCAGTTCGGGACATTACACAGATACGCAGTATTTT	CASSSGHYTDTQYF
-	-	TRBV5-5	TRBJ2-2	TGTGCCAGCAGCTTGACCGGGAAGCTGGTCGGGGAGCTGTTTTTT	CASSLTGKLVGELFF
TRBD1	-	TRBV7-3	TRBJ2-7	TGTGCCAGCAGCTTAGAGGGACAGCCTCCGCAGTACTTC	CASSLEGQPPQYF
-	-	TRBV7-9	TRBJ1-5	TGTGCCAGCAGCCCTCAGGGAAGCAATCAGCCCCAGCATTTT	CASSPQGSNQPQHF
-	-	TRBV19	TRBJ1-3	TGTGCCAGTAGAGAGCACTCTGGAAACACCATATATTTT	CASREHSGNTIYF
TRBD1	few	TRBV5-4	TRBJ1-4	TGTGCCAGCAGCTTGTCGGGGACAGGGTTGTCTAATGAAAAACTGTTTTTT	CASSLSGTGLSNEKLFF
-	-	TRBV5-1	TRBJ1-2	TGCGCCAGCAGCTTGGTAGGGATGGTTAACTATGGCTACACCTTC	CASSLVGMVNYGYTF
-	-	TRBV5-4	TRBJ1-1	TGTGCCAGCAGCTCTTACACTGAAGCTTTCTTT	CASSSYTEAFF
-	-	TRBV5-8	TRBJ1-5	TGTGCCAGCAGCCGACCTTTCGCCCAGCATTTT	CASSRPFAQHF
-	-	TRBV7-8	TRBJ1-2	TGTGCCAGCAGCTCCCGCGGACGGTACTATGGCTACACCTTC	CASSSRGRYYGYTF
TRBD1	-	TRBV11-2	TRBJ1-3	TGTGCCAGCAGCTTACAGGGGGCCTCTGGAAACACCATATATTTT	CASSLQGASGNTIYF
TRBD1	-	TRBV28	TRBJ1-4	TGTGCCAGCAGTTTGGCTGACAGGGAGGAAAAACTGTTTTTT	CASSLADREEKLFF
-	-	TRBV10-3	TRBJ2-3	TGTGCCATCAGTGAGTCATTATTGGGGGTAACTAGCACAGATACGCAGTATTTT	CAISESLLGVTSTDTQYF
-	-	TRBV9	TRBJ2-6	TGTGCCAGCAGCGTAGGTGGGGGCTCTGGGGCCAACGTCCTGACTTTC	CASSVGGGSGANVLTF
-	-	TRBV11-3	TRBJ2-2	TGTGCCAGCACCCGGTTAGCCGGGGAGCTGTTTTTT	CASTRLAGELFF
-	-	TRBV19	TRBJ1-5	TGTGCCAGTAGTACCCCGGGTTCTCAGCCCCAGCATTTT	CASSTPGSQPQHF
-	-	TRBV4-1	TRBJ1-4	TGCGCCAGCAGCCCCTCAAGGGGCATGGGAACTAATGAAAAACTGTTTTTT	CASSPSRGMGTNEKLFF
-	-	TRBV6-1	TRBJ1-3	TGTGCCAGCAGTGCATCCCTTCCTGGGGGCTTCTCTGGAAACACCATATATTTT	CASSASLPGGFSGNTIYF
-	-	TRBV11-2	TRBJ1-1	TGTGCCAGCAGCTTAGTGGTTGGGGTACCTTACACTGAAGCTTTCTTT	CASSLVVGVPYTEAFF
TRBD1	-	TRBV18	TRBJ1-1	TGTGCCAGCTCAAAGGGACAGGTGAACACTGAAGCTTTCTTT	CASSKGQVNTEAFF